The clone carrying this T cell receptor beta chain was counted only a few times. One entry per CDR3 protein, called by TCRdb with MiXCR from the RT-PCR reads. Here the sample spans roughly 500,000 distinct CDR3 sequences, around 25% being singletons. The sample comes from a study of response to subunit inactivated influenza vaccine. J lost 5 bases, V lost 6 bases, and 8 bases had no gene match. Germline V gene data show CDR1 as MDHEN and CDR2 as SYDVKM. The CDR3 runs to 16 residues. The starting material was CD4+ T cells sorted from PBMCs, obtained 5 to 6 days after vaccination. This receptor was taken from a man aged 50-59 years who received an inactivated influenza vaccine. This chain connects TRBV28 to TRBJ2-5; 14 positions match TRBD2. CDR3 residues: CASRPGLAGGTETQYF. CDR3 DNA: TGTGCCAGCAGGCCCGGACTAGCGGGAGGAACTGAGACCCAGTACTTC.